The entry that follows covers one TCR beta chain sequence. The data are from a study of blood T cell repertoires in COVID-19. Across the whole study: Sites in the United States, Italy and Spain provided acute and convalescent COVID-19 samples.

CDR3 length: 18 amino acids. The V end lost 2 bases, the J end lost 3 bases, and 20 bases lay between the germline ends. From germline, CDR1 is SNHLY and CDR2 FYNNEI. Measured with immunoSEQ multiplex PCR; TCRdb has only the in-frame clones, and not every one. The sample has about 29,000 clones; over 75% are singletons. This chain joins TRBV2 and TRBJ1-5; no clear D gene. Sequencing used peripheral blood. This TCR derives from a woman older than 75 with COVID-19, enrolled during active disease. This chain's CDR3 is CASSERAGSGYYNQPQHF. Here the CDR3 DNA reads TGTGCCAGCAGTGAACGTGCGGGATCTGGGTATTACAATCAGCCCCAGCATTTT. Combining the CDR3 with reference TRBV2 and TRBJ1-5 gives the whole variable domain EPEVTQTPSHQVTQMGQEVILRCVPISNHLYFYWYRQILGQKVEFLVSFYNNEISEKSEIFDDQFSVERPDGSNFTLKIRSTKLEDSAMYFCASSERAGSGYYNQPQHFGDGTRLSIL.